The clone carrying this T cell receptor (beta chain) came up many times. Antigen specificity is unknown. In a library made to pick up alpha chains, this beta chain is a stray read with a size that means little. Documented time point: sample taken at primary tumor resection. A total of around 76 untreated early-stage non-small cell lung cancer patients served as donors. The data originate from a study of spatial heterogeneity in lung cancer. Study-level results: Tumoral mutation counts were tracked by counts of expanded intratumoral alpha and beta TCRs.

V was pared by 3 bases and J by 8 bases, with 9 bases of the junction left unmatched. Germline loops: CDR1 SGHTS, CDR2 YDEGEE. The CDR3 extends over 16 amino acids. TCRdb reanalysed the 5' RACE reads using MiXCR and keeps one entry per CDR3 protein. The repertoire holds 5,000 to 6,500 distinct CDR3 sequences, with more than 4% as singletons. The chain employs TRBV5-8 and TRBJ1-6; 9 bases are a match to TRBD1. The material sequenced was lung tumor tissue, taken at surgery. The TCR originated in a male donor with early-stage non-small cell lung cancer. CDR3 protein: CASSSLLRDRDSPLHF. The CDR3 nucleotides read TGTGCCAGCAGCTCCTTACTCCGGGACAGGGATTCACCCCTCCACTTT.